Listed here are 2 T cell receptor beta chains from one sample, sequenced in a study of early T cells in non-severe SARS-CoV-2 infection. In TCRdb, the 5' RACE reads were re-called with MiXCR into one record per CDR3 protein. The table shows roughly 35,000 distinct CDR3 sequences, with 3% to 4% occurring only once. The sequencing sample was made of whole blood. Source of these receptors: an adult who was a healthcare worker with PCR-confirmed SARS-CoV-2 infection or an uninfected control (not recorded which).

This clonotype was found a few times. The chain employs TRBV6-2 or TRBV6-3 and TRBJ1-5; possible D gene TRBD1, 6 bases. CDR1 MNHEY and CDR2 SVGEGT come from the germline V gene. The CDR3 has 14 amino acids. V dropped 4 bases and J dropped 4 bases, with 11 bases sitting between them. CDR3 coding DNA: TGTGCCAGCAGTTCTTGGACAGCTAATCAGCCCCAGCATTTT. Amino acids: CASSSWTANQPQHF.

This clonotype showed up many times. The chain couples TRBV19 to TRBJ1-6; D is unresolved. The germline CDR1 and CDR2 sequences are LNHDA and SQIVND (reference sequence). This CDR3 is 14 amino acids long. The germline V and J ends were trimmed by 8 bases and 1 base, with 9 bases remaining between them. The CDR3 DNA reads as TGTGCCAGTTCCGAAACATCCTATAATTCACCCCTCCACTTT. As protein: CASSETSYNSPLHF.